A single TCR beta chain is shown here with its context. Its cognate antigen is unknown. For the second PCR, which ran for roughly 6 to 11 cycles, a sample-barcoded 5' primer and a J-beta primer mix were used. Unique molecular identifiers of 12 random nucleotides labeled each cDNA. MiXCR was run by TCRdb on the 5' RACE reads, yielding one entry per CDR3 protein. Altogether 1 million or so distinct CDR3 sequences are present, about 23% being singletons, with the ten largest covering less than 0.85%. The source of the sample is a study of blood T cells in healthy people across ages. Overall study results and limits: A strong correlation between TCR beta diversity and naive T cell percentage was seen.

Germline CDR1 KGHDR, CDR2 SFDVKD. V lost 7 bases, J lost 0 bases, and 10 bases lay in between. The CDR3 is made up of 14 amino acids. The data also belong to a second study, concerning T cells of mothers and their children.

The chain carries TRBV24-1 and TRBJ2-3; perhaps D is TRBD1 or TRBD2 (5 bases each). The receptor was derived from a girl aged 2-10 years in good health. The sample comprised blood. CDR3 region: CATSWDGSTDTQYF. In DNA form, the CDR3 reads TGTGCCACCAGCTGGGACGGAAGCACAGATACGCAGTATTTT.